This T cell receptor beta chain originates from a study of blood T cell repertoires in COVID-19. With V trimmed by 7 bases and J by 0 bases, 4 bases remained unmatched. CDR3 length: 15 residues. Germline-derived CDR1 and CDR2 are MDHEN and SYDVKM. Clones were read by immunoSEQ multiplex PCR, and TCRdb kept only the in-frame ones, dropping some. The sample includes some 360,000 clones, roughly 90% of them seen just once. The specimen sequenced was peripheral blood. This clonotype was sampled from a woman in her fifties or sixties with COVID-19, enrolled during active disease. The rearrangement uses TRBV28 and TRBJ2-1; TRBD1 matches at 9 bases. The CDR3: CASKGQGNSYNEQFF. The CDR3 DNA follows: TGTGCCAGCAAAGGACAGGGGAACTCCTACAATGAGCAGTTCTTC.